A selection of T cell receptor beta chains follows, all from one sample in a study of blood T cells in healthy people across ages. TCRdb reanalysed the 5' RACE reads using MiXCR and keeps one entry per CDR3 protein. The sample shows about 1.4 million distinct CDR3 sequences, approximately 59% of them seen only once. The specimen sequenced was blood. Receptors originate from a man between 18 and 29 years old in good health. Both conserved end residues are part of each CDR3. The order of the fields is clone size, J gene, V gene, D gene, CDR3 DNA, CDR3 protein. D genes are given only for firm matches. Some rows have no size entry. The others give once, few or many, or a class for an expanded clone.

. | TRBJ2-3 | TRBV11-3 | TRBD2 | TGTGCCAGCAGCTTAGATACACGGGGGGACACAGATACGCAGTATTTT | CASSLDTRGDTDTQYF
few | TRBJ2-3 | TRBV4-2 | TRBD2 | TGTGCCAGCAGCCAAGGTAGTGGGAGGGTTGAAGATACGCAGTATTTT | CASSQGSGRVEDTQYF
. | TRBJ2-5 | TRBV6-2/TRBV6-3 | TRBD2 | TGTGCCAGCAACCCTAGCGGGAGTCGCCAAGAGACCCAGTACTTC | CASNPSGSRQETQYF
. | TRBJ2-1 | TRBV9 | TRBD1 | TGTGCCAGCAGCACAGGGGCGACAACCTACAATGAGCAGTTCTTC | CASSTGATTYNEQFF
. | TRBJ2-3 | TRBV4-2 | . | TGTGCCAGCAGCCAAGTCGGCGGGCTTTCTAGCACAGATACGCAGTATTTT | CASSQVGGLSSTDTQYF
. | TRBJ2-1 | TRBV11-2 | . | TGTGCCAGCAGCCTAACGGGTTTCGAGGGAGAGGGCAATGAGCAGTTCTTC | CASSLTGFEGEGNEQFF
. | TRBJ1-1 | TRBV5-6 | . | TGTGCCAGCAGCTTGCGATTTGGGGGGTACACTGAAGCTTTCTTT | CASSLRFGGYTEAFF
few | TRBJ2-5 | TRBV28 | TRBD2 | TGTGCCAGCAGTTGGCAGCGGGGATCCCAAGAGACCCAGTACTTC | CASSWQRGSQETQYF
. | TRBJ2-7 | TRBV20-1 | . | TGCAGTGCTCAAGACCCTCAGACAGACGAGCAGTACTTC | CSAQDPQTDEQYF
. | TRBJ2-1 | TRBV15 | TRBD2 | TGTGCCACGAATTCGCTAGCGGGAGGTTACAATGAGCAGTTCTTC | CATNSLAGGYNEQFF
once | TRBJ1-3 | TRBV5-1 | . | TGCGCCAGCAGCCTTGCGGGGGGCGGCTCTGGAAACACCATATATTTT | CASSLAGGGSGNTIYF
. | TRBJ1-2 | TRBV7-2 | . | TGTGCCAGTAGCTTAGATCCATTGGGAAACTATGGCTACACCTTC | CASSLDPLGNYGYTF
few | TRBJ2-5 | TRBV29-1 | . | TGCAGCGTTGGACGGCGACAGGAGAAGACCCAGTACTTC | CSVGRRQEKTQYF
few | TRBJ2-7 | TRBV7-8 | . | TGTGCCACCGATGGAGGTGGCGAGCAGTACTTC | CATDGGGEQYF